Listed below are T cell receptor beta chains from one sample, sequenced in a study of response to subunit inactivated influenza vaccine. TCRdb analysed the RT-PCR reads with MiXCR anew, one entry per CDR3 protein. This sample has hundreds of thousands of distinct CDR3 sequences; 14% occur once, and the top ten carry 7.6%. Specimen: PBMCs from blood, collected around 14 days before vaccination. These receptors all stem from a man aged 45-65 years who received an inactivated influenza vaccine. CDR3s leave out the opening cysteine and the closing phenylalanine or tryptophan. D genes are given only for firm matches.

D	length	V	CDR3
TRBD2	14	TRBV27	ASSHASGRLSNEQF
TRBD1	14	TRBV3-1	ASSRAGTAKLKKLF
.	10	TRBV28	ASSGQTSEQY
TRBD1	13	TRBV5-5	ASRKGQGRTDTQY
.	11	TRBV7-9	ASSLEAFHEQY
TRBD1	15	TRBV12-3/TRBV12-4	ASTLGPGTGIVYGYT
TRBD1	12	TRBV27	ASSLRTGPYEQY
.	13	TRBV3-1	ASSQDRRWGNEQF
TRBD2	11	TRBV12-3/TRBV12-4	ASSFTSADTQY
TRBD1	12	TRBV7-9	ASSLGRQGNEQF
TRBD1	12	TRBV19	ASIGTGRVGELF
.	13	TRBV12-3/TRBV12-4	ASGGGMGVAGELF
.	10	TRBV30	AWSVQGTEAF
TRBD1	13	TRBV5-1	ASSLGDRSTYEQY
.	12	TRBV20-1	SARSLHGQETQY
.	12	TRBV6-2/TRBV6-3	ASSLVKGNSPLH
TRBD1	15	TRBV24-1	ATRGPPGQGGTGELF
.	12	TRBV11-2	ASTPGHSSHEQY
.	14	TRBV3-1	ASSQGGGFTNEKLF
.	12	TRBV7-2	ASSFPPQTYEQY
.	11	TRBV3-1	ASHRQGTYGYT
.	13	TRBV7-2	ASSVSVSSYNEQF